Sequencing of this T cell receptor (beta chain) was carried out in a study of response to subunit inactivated influenza vaccine listed by TCRdb under 2018. Study-wide context: To follow how T cells responded to a trivalent subunit inactivated influenza vaccine, the researchers relied on deep quantitative profiling of the T cell receptor repertoire. Beyond this particular receptor, the publication reports: The authors suggested that each seasonal influenza vaccination may recruit only a limited number of new T cells.

Regarding this clonotype: Which antigen it targets is not known. Base qualities are not provided; no much larger clone lies one nucleotide away.

The library was obtained by RT-PCR. The sequencer listed for this sample is Illumina HiSeq 2500. TCRdb trimmed the raw reads at Q25, called clones with MiXCR and kept productive beta chains. All rows with the same CDR3 protein become a single entry with the most common DNA and genes. The sample table holds about 570,000 distinct CDR3 sequences, of which around 10% were seen once. The ten largest clones represent about 10% of the sample. V and J lose 6 bases and 1 base, and a span of 15 bases separates them. The CDR3, cysteine through phenylalanine, is 15 amino acids long. Solely the CDR3 DNA is kept, with 45 bases framed from the first base. The germline V gene supplies CDR1 MNHEY and CDR2 SVGAGI. These data were also filed under a second study, of T cells expressing NK-cell markers. That second report states: TCR beta cDNA libraries were prepared using 5'RACE template switching, which introduced a universal primer site and unique molecular identifiers. In sorted CD3+CD56+NKG2C+, CD3+CD56+NKG2C- and CD3+CD56-NKG2C+ T-cell subsets from several donors, TCR beta-chain repertoires were profiled. Seven of the eight sequenced donors were HCMV-seropositive and one was HCMV-seronegative. To restrict sorting to alphabetaTCR-expressing T cells, an anti-gammadeltaTCR antibody was added in several experiments. In roughly 6 donors, the dominant CD3+CD56+NKG2C+ clonotypes were among the top 10 CD8+ clonotypes and accounted for about 1.0-7.0% of CD8+ T cells. Those dominant clonotypes were again the most abundant among CD3+CD56-NKG2C+ cells in a handful of donors, at roughly 28.3-65%. Whether the expanded NKG2C-expressing T cell clones were specific for HCMV antigens was left unclear. Randomly selected healthy volunteers, three men and five women, were used as the eight sequenced donors. HCMV serostatus was determined by detecting HCMV-specific IgG in serum with a commercial ELISA kit. Peripheral blood mononuclear cells were isolated from blood by Ficoll density gradient centrifugation. For five to seven donors, unsorted PBMC were also used to sequence bulk peripheral blood T-cell repertoires. cDNA synthesis was primed from the TCR beta constant segment, followed by two successive PCR amplification steps. The libraries were sequenced on Illumina HiSeq 2000/2500, MiSeq or NextSeq, producing 2 x 150 bp reads. Reads were demultiplexed and grouped by UMI with MIGEC, and clonotypes were assembled and quantified with MiTCR. To exclude erroneous sequences, any TCR cDNA sequence not supported by at least two reads was discarded. The tcR package was used for downstream repertoire analysis, with clonotypes matched between fractions based on CDR3 nucleotide sequence plus V segment. VDJmatch was used to annotate antigen specificity against VDJdb, with one amino acid substitution in CDR3 permitted.

This sequence was found in a man aged 45-65 years who received an inactivated influenza vaccine. Donor details come from another sample of the same person, matched by shared clones. Source: PBMCs from blood, taken on the day of vaccination. The chain links TRBV6-5 with TRBJ1-1, with the D gene not clear enough to name. The CDR3 in this case is CASRSQWTPNTEAFF. The nucleotide sequence reads as follows: TGTGCCAGCAGATCTCAGTGGACCCCGAACACTGAAGCTTTCTTT.